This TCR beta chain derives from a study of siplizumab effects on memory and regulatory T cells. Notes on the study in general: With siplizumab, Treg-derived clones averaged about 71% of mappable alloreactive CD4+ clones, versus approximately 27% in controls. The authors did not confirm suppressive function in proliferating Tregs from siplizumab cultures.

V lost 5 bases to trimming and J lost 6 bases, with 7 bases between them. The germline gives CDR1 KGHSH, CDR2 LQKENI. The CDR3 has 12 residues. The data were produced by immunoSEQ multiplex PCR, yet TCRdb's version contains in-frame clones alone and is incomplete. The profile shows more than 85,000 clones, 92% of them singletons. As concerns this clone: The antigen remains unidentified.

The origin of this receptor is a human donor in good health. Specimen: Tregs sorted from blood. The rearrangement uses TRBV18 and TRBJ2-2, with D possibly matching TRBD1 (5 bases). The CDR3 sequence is CASSRGSGELFF. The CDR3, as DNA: TGTGCCAGCTCAAGGGGATCCGGGGAGCTGTTTTTT. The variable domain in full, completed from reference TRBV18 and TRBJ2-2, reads NAGVMQNPRHLVRRRGQEARLRCSPMKGHSHVYWYRQLPEEGLKFMVYLQKENIIDESGMPKERFSAEFPKEGPSILRIQQVVRGDSAAYFCASSRGSGELFFGEGSRLTVL.